The 18 T cell receptor beta chains given below trace back to one sample, sequenced in a study of blood T cell repertoires in COVID-19. The method was immunoSEQ multiplex PCR; TCRdb's version includes in-frame clones alone and lacks a portion of them. The sample yields approximately 85,000 clones, more than 80% seen once. Sequencing was carried out using peripheral blood. The source of these receptors is a human donor in a cohort sampled during active COVID-19.

V is TRBV2 and J is TRBJ2-3, with 11 bases matching TRBD2. Trimming took 4 bases from V and 5 from J; bases not matched to a gene: 5. The CDR3 consists of 15 residues. In germline, CDR1 is SNHLY, CDR2 FYNNEI. In DNA, the CDR3 is TGTGCCAGCAGTGGTAGCGGGGGGGCAGGAGATACGCAGTATTTT. This encodes CASSGSGGAGDTQYF.

The chain couples TRBV5-1 to TRBJ1-3; no clear D. The ends were cut back, 0 bases at V and 0 bases at J, with 4 bases in the middle. The germline V gene has CDR1 SGHRS and CDR2 YFSETQ. This CDR3 has 14 residues. CDR3: CASSLDNSGNTIYF. The DNA for the CDR3 is TGCGCCAGCAGCTTGGACAACTCTGGAAACACCATATATTTT.

The rearrangement uses TRBV18 and TRBJ1-4, with 7 bases identical to TRBD1. The CDR3 is made up of 15 amino acids. Losses at the gene ends were 2 bases for V and 1 base for J; bases not matched to a gene: 1. Germline CDR1 and CDR2: KGHSH and LQKENI. CDR3 nucleotides: TGTGCCAGCTCACCAAACAGGGGAACTAATGAAAAACTGTTTTTT. Translation: CASSPNRGTNEKLFF.

This rearrangement joins TRBV5-1 to TRBJ1-3; 10 bases fit TRBD1. CDR1 is SGHRS, CDR2 YFSETQ, per germline. The trim removed 3 bases at V and 0 bases at J, leaving 3 bases unmatched. The CDR3 sequence is 16 residues long. The CDR3 region is CASSSDRGYSGNTIYF. In DNA form, the CDR3 reads TGCGCCAGCAGCTCGGACAGGGGGTACTCTGGAAACACCATATATTTT.

The chain combines TRBV7-9 with TRBJ1-2; TRBD1 agrees at 8 bases. The CDR3 has 14 amino acids. Germline CDR1 reads SEHNR; CDR2 reads FQNEAQ (reference sequence). The ends lost 3 bases at V and 7 bases at J; junction bases unmatched: 7. CDR3 loop: CASSFRTGYAGYTF. CDR3 coding DNA: TGTGCCAGCAGCTTCCGGACAGGGTATGCTGGCTACACCTTC.

The chain joins TRBV5-1 to TRBJ2-2; 7 nucleotides match TRBD1. Germline assignment: CDR1 SGHRS and CDR2 YFSETQ. The ends lost 4 bases at V and 0 bases at J; junction bases unmatched: 9. This CDR3 is 17 amino acids long. CDR3 residues: CASSRDSPTANTGELFF. CDR3 in DNA: TGCGCCAGCAGCCGGGACAGCCCCACCGCGAACACCGGGGAGCTGTTTTTT.

The chain links TRBV10-3 to TRBJ1-4; 10 bases are a match to TRBD1. Germline CDR1 ENHRY, CDR2 SYGVKD. With 8 bases clipped from V and 3 bases from J, the junction kept 9 bases outside the gene matches. This CDR3 comprises 16 residues. The CDR3: CAIRAGTGVSNEKLFF. CDR3 in DNA: TGTGCCATCCGGGCTGGGACAGGGGTTTCTAATGAAAAACTGTTTTTT.

The rearrangement links TRBV19 to TRBJ1-5; weak D call: TRBD1 (6 bases). CDR1 is LNHDA and CDR2 is SQIVND in the germline V gene (reference sequence). This CDR3 is built from 16 residues. Trimming pared 6 bases from V and 1 base from J, leaving 16 bases between. The DNA for the CDR3 is TGTGCCAGTAGGATTCTACAGGGTCGGAGCAATCAGCCCCAGCATTTT. Translation: CASRILQGRSNQPQHF.

V gene TRBV14 combines with J gene TRBJ1-1; 8 bases agree with TRBD1. This CDR3 has 15 amino acids. V shed 4 bases and J 1 base; nucleotides not matched to a gene: 5. Germline V lookup: CDR1 SGHDN, CDR2 FVKESK. CDR3 amino acids: CASSPWTGKNTEAFF. The CDR3 DNA follows: TGTGCCAGCAGCCCATGGACAGGGAAGAACACTGAAGCTTTCTTT.

The CDR3 coding sequence is TGTGCCAGCAGCTCGCCGGGACACACTAGCACAGATACGCAGTATTTT. Amino acids: CASSSPGHTSTDTQYF. V is TRBV5-6 and J is TRBJ2-3; TRBD1 is a possible D gene (6 bases). The CDR3 totals 16 residues. Trimming took off 3 bases at V and 0 bases at J, with 14 bases between the two ends. The germline V gene has CDR1 SGHDT and CDR2 YYEEEE.

This clone was seen just once. CDR3 coding DNA: TGTGCCAGCAGTCCGGACAGGGTAGGGACCCAGTACTTC. This sequence encodes CASSPDRVGTQYF. The chain carries TRBV27 and TRBJ2-5, with 8 bases that match TRBD1. This CDR3 is built from 13 residues. Germline trimming cut 5 bases from V and 7 bases from J; bases unmatched to any gene: 6. CDR1 MNHEY and CDR2 SMNVEV come from the germline V gene (reference sequence).

J is TRBJ1-2 and V is TRBV19; no firm D call. Germline lookup yields CDR1 LNHDA and CDR2 SQIVND (reference sequence). With 2 bases removed from V and 8 bases from J, the gap between germline ends came to 9 bases. The CDR3 contains 12 residues. Here the CDR3 DNA reads TGTGCCAGTAGTATAATGGGGAGAGGCTACACCTTC. Translation: CASSIMGRGYTF. Full variable domain (remainder filled in from reference TRBV19 and TRBJ1-2): DGGITQSPKYLFRKEGQNVTLSCEQNLNHDAMYWYRQDPGQGLRLIYYSQIVNDFQKGDIAEGYSVSREKKESFPLTVTSAQKNPTAFYLCASSIMGRGYTFGSGTRLTVV.

The CDR3 loop is CASTSQGRNTEAFF. The CDR3 nucleotides read TGTGCCAGTACCTCACAGGGTAGGAACACTGAAGCTTTCTTT. This chain uses TRBV19 with TRBJ1-1; D might be TRBD1 (6 bases). Germline CDR1 and CDR2: LNHDA and SQIVND (reference sequence). The CDR3 is 14 amino acids. V lost 7 bases and J lost 1, with 13 bases in between.

This chain uses TRBV5-4 with TRBJ2-1, with unresolved D. V was cut by 4 bases and J by 7 bases, with 12 bases left in between. CDR1 SGHNT and CDR2 YYREEE come from the germline V gene (reference sequence). The CDR3 has 13 amino acids. The CDR3 nucleotides read TGTGCCAGCAGCCTATCATCGGTGAATGAGCAGTTCTTC. The encoded protein is CASSLSSVNEQFF.

A single count supports this clone. The chain joins TRBV9 to TRBJ2-1; 9 bases line up with TRBD1. Per germline, CDR1 SGDLS and CDR2 YYNGEE. J was trimmed by 5 bases and V by 4 bases; bases with no gene match: 7. There are 15 residues in the CDR3. The CDR3 protein is CASSPRQGGHNEQFF. CDR3 bases: TGTGCCAGCAGCCCACGACAGGGGGGGCACAATGAGCAGTTCTTC.

This clone was detected a few times. The chain carries TRBV7-9 and TRBJ1-6, with a possible D match to TRBD1 (6 bases). Trimming removed 1 base at V and 7 bases at J, with 23 bases between. This CDR3 has 19 residues. Germline loops: CDR1 SEHNR, CDR2 FQNEAQ (reference sequence). DNA of the CDR3: TGTGCCAGCAGCTTAGACAGGGATGGTTTCTTGGTTGGGAATTCACCCCTCCACTTT. The encoded protein is CASSLDRDGFLVGNSPLHF.

The CDR3 loop reads CASSLVGTNLAKNIQYF. The DNA for the CDR3 is TGTGCCAGCAGCTTAGTAGGGACTAACTTAGCCAAAAACATTCAGTACTTC. This chain joins TRBV7-2 and TRBJ2-4, with 7 nucleotides matching TRBD2. The CDR3 runs 17 residues. V shed 1 base, J shed 0 bases, and the junction held 6 bases outside the gene matches. The V gene's germline CDR1 is SGHTA and CDR2 FQGNSA.

The rearrangement links TRBV29-1 to TRBJ2-5; 12 nucleotides match TRBD2. CDR3 length: 16 amino acids. In germline, CDR1 is SQVTM, CDR2 ANQGSEA. V lost 5 bases, J lost 5 bases, and 12 bases stayed unmatched. CDR3 coding DNA: TGCAGCGTTACGGCTAGCGGGGGGGCTCCCTTTGAGACCCAGTACTTC. It is translated as CSVTASGGAPFETQYF.